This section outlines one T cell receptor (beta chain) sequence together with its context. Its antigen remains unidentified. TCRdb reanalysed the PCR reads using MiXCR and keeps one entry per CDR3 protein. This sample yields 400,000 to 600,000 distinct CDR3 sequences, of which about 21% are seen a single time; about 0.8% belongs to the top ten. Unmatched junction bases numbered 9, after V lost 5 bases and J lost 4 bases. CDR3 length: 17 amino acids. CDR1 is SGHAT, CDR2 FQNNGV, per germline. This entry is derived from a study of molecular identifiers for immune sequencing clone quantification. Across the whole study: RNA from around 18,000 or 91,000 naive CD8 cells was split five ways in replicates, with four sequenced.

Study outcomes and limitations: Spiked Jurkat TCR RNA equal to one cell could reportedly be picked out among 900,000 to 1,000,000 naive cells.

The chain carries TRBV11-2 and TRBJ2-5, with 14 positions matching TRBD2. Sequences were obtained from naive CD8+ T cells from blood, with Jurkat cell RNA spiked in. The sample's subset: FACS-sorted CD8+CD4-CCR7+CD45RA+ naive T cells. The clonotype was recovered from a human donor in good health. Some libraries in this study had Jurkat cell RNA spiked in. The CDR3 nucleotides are TGTGCCAGCAGCCCTGGGACTAGCGGGAGTATGCGAGAGACCCAGTACTTC. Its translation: CASSPGTSGSMRETQYF.